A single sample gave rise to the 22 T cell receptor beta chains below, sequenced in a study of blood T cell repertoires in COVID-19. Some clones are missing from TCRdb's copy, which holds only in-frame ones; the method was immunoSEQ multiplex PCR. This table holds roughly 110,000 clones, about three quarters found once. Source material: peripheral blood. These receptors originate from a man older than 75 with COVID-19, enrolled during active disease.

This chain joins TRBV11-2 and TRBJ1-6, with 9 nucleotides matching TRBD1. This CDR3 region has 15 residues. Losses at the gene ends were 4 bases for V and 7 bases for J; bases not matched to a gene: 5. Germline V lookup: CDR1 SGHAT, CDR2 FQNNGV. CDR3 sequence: CASSWGGTGNSPLHF. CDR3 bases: TGTGCCAGCAGCTGGGGCGGGACAGGGAATTCACCCCTCCACTTT.

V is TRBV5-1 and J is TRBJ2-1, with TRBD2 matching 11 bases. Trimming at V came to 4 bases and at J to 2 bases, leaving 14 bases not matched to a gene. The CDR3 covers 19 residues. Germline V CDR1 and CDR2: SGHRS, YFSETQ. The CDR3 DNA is TGCGCCAGCAGCCCCGGACAGGGCTCTAGCGGGAGGCCCTACAATGAGCAGTTCTTC. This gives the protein CASSPGQGSSGRPYNEQFF.

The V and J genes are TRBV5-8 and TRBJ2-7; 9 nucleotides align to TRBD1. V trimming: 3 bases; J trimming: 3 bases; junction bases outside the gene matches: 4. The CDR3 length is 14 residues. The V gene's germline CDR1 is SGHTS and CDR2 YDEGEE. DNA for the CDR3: TGTGCCAGCAGCTGGGGACAGGGAGGCTACGAGCAGTACTTC. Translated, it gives CASSWGQGGYEQYF. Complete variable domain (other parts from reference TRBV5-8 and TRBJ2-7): EAGVTQSPTHLIKTRGQQATLRCSPISGHTSVYWYQQALGLGLQFLLWYDEGEERNRGNFPPRFSGRQFPNYSSELNVNALELEDSALYLCASSWGQGGYEQYFGPGTRLTVT.

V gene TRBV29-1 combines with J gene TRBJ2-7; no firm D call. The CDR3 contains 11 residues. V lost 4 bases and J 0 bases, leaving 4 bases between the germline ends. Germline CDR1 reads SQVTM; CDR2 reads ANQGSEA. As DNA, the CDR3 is TGCAGCGTTGGACACTCCTACGAGCAGTACTTC. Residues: CSVGHSYEQYF.

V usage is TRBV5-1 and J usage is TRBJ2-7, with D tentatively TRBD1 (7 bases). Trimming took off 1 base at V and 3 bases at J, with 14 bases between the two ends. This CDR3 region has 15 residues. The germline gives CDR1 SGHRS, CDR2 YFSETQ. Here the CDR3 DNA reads TGCGCCAGCAGCTTGAGCCGACAGGGACTCTACGAGCAGTACTTC. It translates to CASSLSRQGLYEQYF.

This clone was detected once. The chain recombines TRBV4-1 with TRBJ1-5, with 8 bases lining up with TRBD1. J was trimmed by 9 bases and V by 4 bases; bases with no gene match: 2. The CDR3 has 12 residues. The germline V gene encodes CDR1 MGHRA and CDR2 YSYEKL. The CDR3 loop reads CASSLGTGPQHF. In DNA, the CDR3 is TGCGCCAGCAGCCTGGGGACAGGGCCCCAGCATTTT.

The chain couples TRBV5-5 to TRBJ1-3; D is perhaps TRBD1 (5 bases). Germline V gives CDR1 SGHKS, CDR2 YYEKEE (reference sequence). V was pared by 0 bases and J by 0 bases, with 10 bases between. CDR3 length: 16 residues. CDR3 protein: CASSLGTPSSGNTIYF. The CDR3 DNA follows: TGTGCCAGCAGCTTGGGGACACCTTCCTCTGGAAACACCATATATTTT.

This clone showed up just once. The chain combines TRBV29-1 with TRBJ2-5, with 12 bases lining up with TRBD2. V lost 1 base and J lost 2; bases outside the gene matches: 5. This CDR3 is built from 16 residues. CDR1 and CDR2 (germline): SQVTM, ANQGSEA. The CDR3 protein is CSVEGLAGESQETQYF. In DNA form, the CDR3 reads TGCAGCGTTGAAGGACTAGCGGGAGAGTCACAAGAGACCCAGTACTTC.

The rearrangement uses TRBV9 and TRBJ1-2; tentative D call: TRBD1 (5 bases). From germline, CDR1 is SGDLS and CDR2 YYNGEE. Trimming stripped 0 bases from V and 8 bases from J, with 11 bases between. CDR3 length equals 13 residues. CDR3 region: CASSVERAGGYTF. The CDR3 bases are TGTGCCAGCAGCGTAGAAAGGGCAGGGGGCTACACCTTC. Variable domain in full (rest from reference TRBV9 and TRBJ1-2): DSGVTQTPKHLITATGQRVTLRCSPRSGDLSVYWYQQSLDQGLQFLIQYYNGEERAKGNILERFSAQQFPDLHSELNLSSLELGDSALYFCASSVERAGGYTFGSGTRLTVV.

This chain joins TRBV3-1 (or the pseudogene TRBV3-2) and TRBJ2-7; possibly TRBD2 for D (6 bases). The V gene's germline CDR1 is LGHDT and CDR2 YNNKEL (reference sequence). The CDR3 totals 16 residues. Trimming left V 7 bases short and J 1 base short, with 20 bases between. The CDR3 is CASNPPGDRRSYEQYF. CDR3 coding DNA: TGTGCCAGCAACCCCCCGGGGGACCGACGATCCTACGAGCAGTACTTC.

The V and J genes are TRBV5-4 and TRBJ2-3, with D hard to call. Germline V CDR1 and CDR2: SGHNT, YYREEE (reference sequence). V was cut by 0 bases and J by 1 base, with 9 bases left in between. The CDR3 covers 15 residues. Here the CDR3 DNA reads TGTGCCAGCAGCTTGGGGCTAGTCGGCACAGATACGCAGTATTTT. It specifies CASSLGLVGTDTQYF.

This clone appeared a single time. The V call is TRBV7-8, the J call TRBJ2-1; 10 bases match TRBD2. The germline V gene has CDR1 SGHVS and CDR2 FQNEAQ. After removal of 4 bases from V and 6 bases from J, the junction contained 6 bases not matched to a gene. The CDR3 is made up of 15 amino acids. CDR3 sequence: CASSSSSGSGNEQFF. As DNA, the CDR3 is TGTGCCAGCAGCTCTTCTAGCGGGAGTGGCAATGAGCAGTTCTTC. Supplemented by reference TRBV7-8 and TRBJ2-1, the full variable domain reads GAGVSQSPRYKVAKRGQDVALRCDPISGHVSLFWYQQALGQGPEFLTYFQNEAQLDKSGLPSDRFFAERPEGSVSTLKIQRTQQEDSAVYLCASSSSSGSGNEQFFGPGTRLTVL.

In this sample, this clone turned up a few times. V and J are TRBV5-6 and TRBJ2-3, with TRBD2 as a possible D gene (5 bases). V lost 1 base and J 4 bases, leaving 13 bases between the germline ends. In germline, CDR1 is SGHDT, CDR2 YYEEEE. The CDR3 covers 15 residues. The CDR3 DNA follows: TGTGCCAGCAGCTTGTGGTTAACTAGACCAGATACGCAGTATTTT. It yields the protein CASSLWLTRPDTQYF.

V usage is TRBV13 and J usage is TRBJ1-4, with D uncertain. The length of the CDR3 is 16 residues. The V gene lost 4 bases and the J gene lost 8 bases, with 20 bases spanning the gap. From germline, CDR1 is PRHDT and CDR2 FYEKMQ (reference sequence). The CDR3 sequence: CASSSRGAASQEKLFF. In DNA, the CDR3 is TGTGCCAGCAGCTCACGAGGAGCAGCTAGTCAGGAAAAACTGTTTTTT.

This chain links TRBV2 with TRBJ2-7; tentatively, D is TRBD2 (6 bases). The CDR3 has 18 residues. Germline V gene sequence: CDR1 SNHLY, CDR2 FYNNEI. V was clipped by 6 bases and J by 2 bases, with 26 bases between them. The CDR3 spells CASSERGSMNGSPYEQYF. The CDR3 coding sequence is TGTGCCAGCAGCGAGAGGGGCAGCATGAACGGGAGCCCCTACGAGCAGTACTTC.

In DNA form, the CDR3 reads TGTGCCAGCAAGTCAAGCGGGGCTGGGCAGTACTTC. Its protein is CASKSSGAGQYF. The V gene is TRBV27, the J gene TRBJ2-7; 7 nucleotides line up with TRBD2. The ends lost 7 bases at V and 9 bases at J; junction bases unmatched: 9. From germline, CDR1 is MNHEY and CDR2 SMNVEV (reference sequence). CDR3 length: 12 residues.

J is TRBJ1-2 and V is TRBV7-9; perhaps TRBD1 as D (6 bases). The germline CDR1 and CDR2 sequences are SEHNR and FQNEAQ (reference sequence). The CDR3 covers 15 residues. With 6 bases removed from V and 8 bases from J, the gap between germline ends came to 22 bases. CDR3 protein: CASREGTLLLGGYTF. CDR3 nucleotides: TGTGCCAGCAGGGAAGGGACACTGCTTCTCGGGGGCTACACCTTC.

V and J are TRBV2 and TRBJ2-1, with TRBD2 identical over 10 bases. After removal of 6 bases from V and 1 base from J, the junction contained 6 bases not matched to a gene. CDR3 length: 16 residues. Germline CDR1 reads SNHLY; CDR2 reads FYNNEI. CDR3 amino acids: CASSPSGRRSYNEQFF. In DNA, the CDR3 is TGTGCCAGCAGCCCTAGCGGGAGAAGGTCCTACAATGAGCAGTTCTTC. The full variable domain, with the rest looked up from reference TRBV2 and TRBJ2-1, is EPEVTQTPSHQVTQMGQEVILRCVPISNHLYFYWYRQILGQKVEFLVSFYNNEISEKSEIFDDQFSVERPDGSNFTLKIRSTKLEDSAMYFCASSPSGRRSYNEQFFGPGTRLTVL.

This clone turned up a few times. The CDR3 reads CASSLYGRVETQYF. The CDR3 region has the DNA TGCGCCAGCAGCTTGTACGGCAGGGTGGAGACCCAGTACTTC. This chain uses TRBV5-1 with TRBJ2-5; a possible D gene is TRBD1 (5 bases). Germline V gene sequence: CDR1 SGHRS, CDR2 YFSETQ. Trimming stripped 1 base from V and 5 bases from J, with 12 bases between. The CDR3 extends over 14 amino acids. The full variable domain, its missing parts supplied by reference TRBV5-1 and TRBJ2-5, is KAGVTQTPRYLIKTRGQQVTLSCSPISGHRSVSWYQQTPGQGLQFLFEYFSETQRNKGNFPGRFSGRQFSNSRSEMNVSTLELGDSALYLCASSLYGRVETQYFGPGTRLLVL.

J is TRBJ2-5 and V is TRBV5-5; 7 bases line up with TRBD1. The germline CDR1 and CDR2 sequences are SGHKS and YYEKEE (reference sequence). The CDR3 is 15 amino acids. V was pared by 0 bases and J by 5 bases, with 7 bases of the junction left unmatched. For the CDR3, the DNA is TGTGCCAGCAGCTTGGTAGGGGGCACAAGTGAGACCCAGTACTTC. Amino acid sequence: CASSLVGGTSETQYF.

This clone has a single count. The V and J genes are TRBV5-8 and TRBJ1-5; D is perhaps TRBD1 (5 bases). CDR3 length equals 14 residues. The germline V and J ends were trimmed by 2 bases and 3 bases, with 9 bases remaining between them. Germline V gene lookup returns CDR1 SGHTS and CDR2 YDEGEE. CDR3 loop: CASSLRQINQPQHF. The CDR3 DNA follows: TGTGCCAGCAGCTTAAGACAGATCAATCAGCCCCAGCATTTT.

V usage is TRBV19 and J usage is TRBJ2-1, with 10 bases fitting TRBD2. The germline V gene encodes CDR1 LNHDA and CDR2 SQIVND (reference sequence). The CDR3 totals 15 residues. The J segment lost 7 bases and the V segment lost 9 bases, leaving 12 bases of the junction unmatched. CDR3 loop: CASSIAGGPPNEQFF. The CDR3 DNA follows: TGTGCCAGCTCCATAGCGGGAGGTCCCCCTAATGAGCAGTTCTTC.